These 10 T cell receptor beta chains originate from one sample sequenced in a study of cytomegalovirus exposure and HLA in healthy donors. A multiplex PCR was run with 60 Vbeta primers and 13 Jbeta primers. Generated by immunoSEQ multiplex PCR, the TCRdb table keeps only in-frame clones and is missing some. There are about 130,000 clones in the sample; roughly 79% occur only once, and 0.7% lies in the top ten. The sequenced sample consisted of PBMCs. These receptors originate from a man between 18 and 35 years old in good health and CMV-seronegative.

The chain couples TRBV11-2 to TRBJ1-2; D perhaps matches TRBD1 (5 bases). V lost 3 bases, J lost 6 bases, and 8 bases lay in between. CDR1 and CDR2 from the germline V gene are SGHAT and FQNNGV. The CDR3 runs 12 residues. The CDR3 DNA sequence: TGTGCCAGCAGCTTGAAAGGGGATGGCTACACCTTC. Translating it yields CASSLKGDGYTF. The entire variable domain, with the rest obtained from reference TRBV11-2 and TRBJ1-2, is as follows: EAGVAQSPRYKIIEKRQSVAFWCNPISGHATLYWYQQILGQGPKLLIQFQNNGVVDDSQLPKDRFSAERLKGVDSTLKIQPAKLEDSAVYLCASSLKGDGYTFGSGTRLTVV.

CDR3 protein: CASSLAGSNTEAFF. CDR3 DNA sequence: TGTGCCAGCAGTTTGGCCGGGTCGAACACTGAAGCTTTCTTT. The genes are TRBV27 and TRBJ1-1, with D hard to call. Germline CDR1 reads MNHEY; CDR2 reads SMNVEV (reference sequence). V shed 3 bases and J shed 1 base, with 9 bases lying between them. This CDR3 spans 14 amino acids.

This chain connects TRBV7-8 to TRBJ2-3, with 9 bases that match TRBD2. CDR1 and CDR2 (germline): SGHVS, FQNEAQ. Losses at the gene ends were 7 bases for V and 1 base for J; bases not matched to a gene: 3. The CDR3 length is 14 residues. CDR3 DNA sequence: TGTGCCAGCACCCAGCGGGGGGGCACAGATACGCAGTATTTT. Its translation is CASTQRGGTDTQYF.

The chain recombines TRBV7-6 with TRBJ2-7, with D unclear. This CDR3 region has 12 residues. Germline loops: CDR1 SGHVS, CDR2 FNYEAQ. Trimming pared 6 bases from V and 3 bases from J, leaving 9 bases between. In DNA form, the CDR3 reads TGTGCCAGCAGACAGTTTCACTACGAGCAGTACTTC. Protein: CASRQFHYEQYF. Complete variable domain (other parts from reference TRBV7-6 and TRBJ2-7): GAGVSQSPRYKVTKRGQDVALRCDPISGHVSLYWYRQALGQGPEFLTYFNYEAQQDKSGLPNDRFSAERPEGSISTLTIQRTEQRDSAMYRCASRQFHYEQYFGPGTRLTVT.

The rearrangement links TRBV19 to TRBJ2-7; D perhaps matches TRBD1 (5 bases). Germline CDR1 LNHDA, CDR2 SQIVND (reference sequence). CDR3 length: 13 residues. Trimming left V 5 bases short and J 1 base short, with 9 bases between. DNA of the CDR3: TGTGCCAGTAGTTGGGGCTTGTCCTACGAGCAGTACTTC. Its protein product is CASSWGLSYEQYF.

This chain joins TRBV29-1 and TRBJ2-7, with TRBD1 matching over 9 bases. The CDR3 sequence is 14 residues long. The germline V gene has CDR1 SQVTM and CDR2 ANQGSEA. Trimming at V came to 7 bases and at J to 7 bases, leaving 14 bases not matched to a gene. The CDR3 sequence: CSATGDRDLREQYF. In DNA, the CDR3 is TGCAGCGCCACTGGGGACAGGGACCTTCGAGAGCAGTACTTC.

The chain combines TRBV23-1 with TRBJ2-7; D remains unclear. TRBV23-1 is an ORF, with its function uncertain. The length of the CDR3 is 16 residues. With 1 base removed from V and 2 bases from J, the gap between germline ends came to 15 bases. The CDR3, as DNA: TGCGCCAGCAGTCAATTGGAGAGCGACCTGACCTACGAGCAGTACTTC. Protein sequence: CASSQLESDLTYEQYF.

This clone was recorded once. This chain links TRBV2 with TRBJ1-5; TRBD1 might be the D (6 bases). The ends were cut back, 6 bases at V and 4 bases at J, with 10 bases in the middle. CDR3 length: 13 amino acids. Per the germline V gene, CDR1 is SNHLY and CDR2 is FYNNEI. The CDR3 sequence: CASSRDINQPQHF. In nucleotides, the CDR3 is TGTGCCAGCAGCAGGGACATAAATCAGCCCCAGCATTTT.

This chain connects TRBV6-4 to TRBJ1-4; D gene unclear. The germline V gene encodes CDR1 MRHNA and CDR2 SNTAGT. The V gene lost 5 bases and the J gene lost 5 bases, with 12 bases spanning the gap. The CDR3 is 14 amino acids. The CDR3 nucleotides are TGTGCCAGCAGTCGGCGGGCCACGAATGAAAAACTGTTTTTT. Protein sequence: CASSRRATNEKLFF.

The genes are TRBV6-5 and TRBJ1-1, with D possibly being TRBD1 (5 bases). The CDR3 runs to 13 residues. V was cut by 5 bases and J by 6 bases, with 13 bases left in between. Germline V gene lookup returns CDR1 MNHEY and CDR2 SVGAGI. CDR3 in amino acids: CASSRDFISEAFF. CDR3 in DNA: TGTGCCAGCAGTCGGGACTTTATTTCTGAAGCTTTCTTT.